These 32 T cell receptor beta chains came from one sample sequenced in a study of blood T cell repertoires in COVID-19. Data came from immunoSEQ multiplex PCR; TCRdb stores just in-frame clones and leaves some out. Among about 22,000 clones, 89% were seen once, and the ten largest hold around 25%. Source material: peripheral blood. These receptors were collected from a human donor with active COVID-19. The donor label of this sample is uncertain.

The chain is built from TRBV27 and TRBJ2-2; 7 bases map to TRBD2. CDR1 and CDR2 (germline): MNHEY, SMNVEV (reference sequence). The junction had 6 bases not matched to a gene; V was cut back by 10 bases and J by 7 bases. The CDR3 is made up of 12 amino acids. The CDR3 DNA is TGTGCCACCGCGGGGGTCTACGGGGAGCTGTTTTTT. Residues: CATAGVYGELFF.

The chain links TRBV7-9 to TRBJ2-2; tentative D call: TRBD1 (5 bases). CDR3 length equals 14 residues. Per germline, CDR1 SEHNR and CDR2 FQNEAQ (reference sequence). Between the trimmed V and J ends, which lost 5 bases and 1 base, there was a span of 8 bases. CDR3 loop: CASSPDRNTGELFF. In DNA form, the CDR3 reads TGTGCCAGCAGCCCCGACAGGAACACCGGGGAGCTGTTTTTT.

In DNA, the CDR3 is TGTGCCAGCAGCGGCCCCAGGGGGCGCGAGACCAATGGCTACACCTTC. Its protein product is CASSGPRGRETNGYTF. The chain combines TRBV11-3 with TRBJ1-2; the match to TRBD1 covers 8 bases. The CDR3 runs to 16 residues. The germline CDR1 and CDR2 sequences are SGHNT and YENEEA. Losses at the gene ends were 5 bases for V and 6 bases for J; bases not matched to a gene: 14.

The rearrangement uses TRBV12-5 and TRBJ2-7, with D possibly being TRBD2 (6 bases). CDR1 LGHNT and CDR2 FRNRAP come from the germline V gene. Trimming pared 6 bases from V and 6 bases from J, leaving 21 bases between. CDR3 length: 15 amino acids. The CDR3 loop is CASGPSGARLGEQYF. The CDR3 DNA is TGTGCTAGTGGACCCTCGGGAGCGCGACTGGGCGAGCAGTACTTC.

The chain carries TRBV4-2 and TRBJ1-1, with D tentatively TRBD1 (5 bases). This CDR3 is built from 15 residues. Germline V gene lookup returns CDR1 LGHNA and CDR2 YNFKEQ. V was trimmed by 5 bases and J by 2 bases, leaving 15 bases between them. The CDR3 spells CASSDEGRGNTEAFF. In nucleotides, the CDR3 is TGTGCCAGCAGCGACGAAGGTAGGGGAAACACTGAAGCTTTCTTT.

The CDR3, as DNA: TGTGCCAGCAACCAAGAGGGGGCCAGGTTGGAGACCCAGTACTTC. It specifies CASNQEGARLETQYF. The rearrangement links TRBV7-9 to TRBJ2-5, with 7 positions matching TRBD1. In germline, CDR1 is SEHNR, CDR2 FQNEAQ (reference sequence). The CDR3 has 15 amino acids. J gave up 5 bases and V 7 bases, and 13 bases lay outside the gene matches. Looking up the rest from reference TRBV7-9 and TRBJ2-5 gives the full variable domain: DTGVSQNPRHKITKRGQNVTFRCDPISEHNRLYWYRQTLGQGPEFLTYFQNEAQLEKSRLLSDRFSAERPKGSFSTLEIQRTEQGDSAMYLCASNQEGARLETQYFGPGTRLLVL.

The genes are TRBV5-4 and TRBJ2-5, with D possibly being TRBD1 (5 bases). The CDR3 is 16 residues long. CDR1 SGHNT and CDR2 YYREEE come from the germline V gene (reference sequence). Trimming removed 0 bases from V and 3 bases from J, with 15 bases in between. The CDR3 coding sequence is TGTGCCAGCAGCTTGGTAGGATCCCTAGGGGAAGAGACCCAGTACTTC. It yields the protein CASSLVGSLGEETQYF.

This chain links TRBV30 with TRBJ2-2; D not certain. The germline V and J ends were trimmed by 5 bases and 7 bases, with 8 bases remaining between them. Germline values: CDR1 GTSNPN, CDR2 SVGIG (reference sequence). This CDR3 region has 11 residues. The CDR3 is CAWGLGGELFF. CDR3 nucleotide sequence: TGTGCCTGGGGCCTAGGCGGGGAGCTGTTTTTT.

V usage is TRBV4-2 and J usage is TRBJ2-1; D might be TRBD1 (5 bases). This CDR3 is built from 16 residues. The V end was cut by 5 bases, the J end by 6 bases, with 20 bases between. The germline CDR1 and CDR2 sequences are LGHNA and YNFKEQ. As DNA, the CDR3 is TGTGCCAGCAGCAAGACCCTAGGGGCCTTATTCAATGAGCAGTTCTTC. Its translation: CASSKTLGALFNEQFF.

J is TRBJ1-1 and V is TRBV18; possible D gene TRBD1, 5 bases. The CDR3 sequence is 14 residues long. Germline V gene sequence: CDR1 KGHSH, CDR2 LQKENI. With 3 bases removed from V and 5 bases from J, the gap between germline ends came to 13 bases. In DNA form, the CDR3 reads TGTGCCAGCTCACCGCGAGGGGCGGGAACTGAAGCTTTCTTT. Protein product: CASSPRGAGTEAFF.

This clone was detected once. This chain uses TRBV7-2 with TRBJ1-5; D is unresolved. This CDR3 is built from 13 residues. Germline assignment: CDR1 SGHTA and CDR2 FQGNSA. Trimming shortened V by 4 bases and J by 0 bases, and 4 bases separated the two germline ends. CDR3 nucleotide sequence: TGTGCCAGCAGCTCGGTTAGCAATCAGCCCCAGCATTTT. Translation: CASSSVSNQPQHF. Complete variable domain (other parts from reference TRBV7-2 and TRBJ1-5): GAGVSQSPSNKVTEKGKDVELRCDPISGHTALYWYRQSLGQGLEFLIYFQGNSAPDKSGLPSDRFSAERTGGSVSTLTIQRTQQEDSAVYLCASSSVSNQPQHFGDGTRLSIL.

In DNA form, the CDR3 reads TGTGCCAGCAGCTTGGGAGGGATGGAGCTGTTTTTT. This codes for CASSLGGMELFF. The rearrangement links TRBV5-5 to TRBJ2-2; D is perhaps TRBD2 (5 bases). Germline CDR1 and CDR2: SGHKS and YYEKEE (reference sequence). Trimming cost V 0 bases and J 10 bases, with 7 bases left between them. The length of the CDR3 is 12 residues.

The chain employs TRBV10-3 and TRBJ2-7; D unclear. From germline, CDR1 is ENHRY and CDR2 SYGVKD. The CDR3 has 12 amino acids. Trimming took off 3 bases at V and 2 bases at J, with 5 bases between the two ends. CDR3 nucleotide sequence: TGTGCCATCAGTGACCAGGCCTACGAGCAGTACTTC. As protein: CAISDQAYEQYF.

The chain carries TRBV5-6 and TRBJ2-2, with D perhaps TRBD1 (6 bases). The CDR3 has 17 amino acids. The V gene lost 1 base and the J gene lost 5 bases, with 18 bases spanning the gap. From germline, CDR1 is SGHDT and CDR2 YYEEEE. The CDR3 nucleotides are TGTGCCAGCAGCTTGTTTGCAGGGGCCCTTAGGACCGGGGAGCTGTTTTTT. It translates to CASSLFAGALRTGELFF.

This chain connects TRBV25-1 to TRBJ1-5; perhaps TRBD1 as D (5 bases). This CDR3 spans 14 amino acids. Between the trimmed V and J ends, which lost 8 bases and 3 bases, there was a span of 14 bases. Germline V gene lookup returns CDR1 MGHDK and CDR2 SYGVNS. The DNA of the CDR3 is TGTGCCAGCTCCCGGGGGGAGTCCAATCAGCCCCAGCATTTT. Translation gives CASSRGESNQPQHF.

This rearrangement joins TRBV6-2 or TRBV6-3 to TRBJ1-1; 9 bases align to TRBD1. With V trimmed by 4 bases and J by 0 bases, 15 bases remained unmatched. Germline values: CDR1 MNHEY, CDR2 SVGEGT. The length of the CDR3 is 19 residues. CDR3 in DNA: TGTGCCAGCAGTTCGATCACAGGGGGCCGTGGTAAGATGAACACTGAAGCTTTCTTT. It encodes CASSSITGGRGKMNTEAFF.

The gene calls are TRBV11-3 and TRBJ2-5; 7 bases align to TRBD1. CDR3 length: 14 residues. The V segment lost 5 bases and the J segment 5 bases; nucleotides outside the gene matches: 8. The germline V gene has CDR1 SGHNT and CDR2 YENEEA. The CDR3, as DNA: TGTGCCAGCAGCCGGGACAGCTACCCTGAGACCCAGTACTTC. Amino acid sequence: CASSRDSYPETQYF.

The chain recombines TRBV28 with TRBJ1-2, with no clear D. The CDR3 is made up of 13 amino acids. V was shortened by 5 bases and J by 7 bases, with 14 bases between the two germline ends. Germline assignment: CDR1 MDHEN and CDR2 SYDVKM. The CDR3 DNA reads as TGTGCCAGCAGTATCACAGACGTAGGTGGCTACACCTTC. Its translation is CASSITDVGGYTF.

This clone was seen just once. This rearrangement joins TRBV11-3 to TRBJ2-1; D may be TRBD2 (6 bases). The CDR3 totals 17 residues. V dropped 5 bases and J dropped 0 bases, with 17 bases sitting between them. In germline, CDR1 is SGHNT, CDR2 YENEEA. In DNA, the CDR3 is TGTGCCAGCAGCAGAGGGACCGTGACTAGCTCCTACAATGAGCAGTTCTTC. This gives the protein CASSRGTVTSSYNEQFF.

The V call is TRBV19, the J call TRBJ2-2, with TRBD1 matching 9 bases. The germline V gene has CDR1 LNHDA and CDR2 SQIVND (reference sequence). Trimming removed 6 bases from V and 6 bases from J; junction bases left unmatched: 2. The CDR3 sequence is 13 residues long. DNA of the CDR3: TGTGCCAGTAGCCGACAGGGGGCCGGGGAGCTGTTTTTT. Its translation: CASSRQGAGELFF.

This sequence joins TRBV24-1 and TRBJ2-3; no definite D call. The CDR3 loop spans 12 amino acids. Trimming took off 5 bases at V and 9 bases at J, with 11 bases between the two ends. CDR1 is KGHDR, CDR2 SFDVKD, per germline. Here the CDR3 DNA reads TGTGCCACCAGTGTTGGCGGCGAGACGCAGTATTTT. Its protein is CATSVGGETQYF.

This chain links TRBV19 with TRBJ2-7; TRBD1 agrees at 7 bases. Germline V gene lookup returns CDR1 LNHDA and CDR2 SQIVND (reference sequence). CDR3 length: 12 residues. V gave up 4 bases and J gave up 6 bases; unmatched junction bases: 3. This CDR3 reads CASSTTGPEQYF. CDR3 in DNA: TGTGCCAGTAGTACGACAGGGCCCGAGCAGTACTTC.

This clone was observed a few times. This chain connects TRBV18 to TRBJ2-6; D is undetermined. Germline V gene lookup returns CDR1 KGHSH and CDR2 LQKENI. This CDR3 is built from 15 residues. Trimming took off 0 bases at V and 2 bases at J, with 5 bases between the two ends. The CDR3: CASSPPSTGANVLTF. In DNA form, the CDR3 reads TGTGCCAGCTCACCACCGTCTACTGGGGCCAACGTCCTGACTTTC.

This chain joins TRBV29-1 and TRBJ2-3, with 7 bases fitting TRBD2. V trimming: 7 bases; J trimming: 8 bases; junction bases outside the gene matches: 12. In germline, CDR1 is SQVTM, CDR2 ANQGSEA. The CDR3 has 13 residues. For the CDR3, the DNA is TGCAGCGCCAGCGGGGCCCGGCACGCTACGCAGTATTTT. Translating it yields CSASGARHATQYF.

The J gene is TRBJ2-3, the V gene TRBV7-9; 13 nucleotides align to TRBD2. Germline CDR1 and CDR2: SEHNR and FQNEAQ (reference sequence). The V and J ends lost 4 bases and 4 bases, in that order; junction bases with no gene match: 5. This CDR3 has 16 amino acids. Here the CDR3 DNA reads TGTGCCAGCAGCTCGGGACTAGCGGGGTTGGCAGATACGCAGTATTTT. This sequence encodes CASSSGLAGLADTQYF.

This clone has only one observation. The CDR3 protein is CASSRDRANYGYTF. The CDR3 DNA reads as TGTGCCAGCAGTAGGGACAGAGCTAACTATGGCTACACCTTC. The chain has TRBV6-5 and TRBJ1-2, with TRBD1 identical over 7 bases. Germline V gives CDR1 MNHEY, CDR2 SVGAGI. The CDR3 is 14 amino acids. V lost 5 bases, J lost 0 bases, and 3 bases stayed unmatched.

A single count supports this clone. The rearrangement joins TRBV24-1 to TRBJ2-4; D gene ambiguous. Germline V lookup: CDR1 KGHDR, CDR2 SFDVKD. V was shortened by 2 bases and J by 9 bases, with 7 bases between the two germline ends. The CDR3 spans 12 residues. For the CDR3, the DNA is TGTGCCACCAGTGATTGGTCAGGCATTCAGTACTTC. Translated, it gives CATSDWSGIQYF.

The gene calls are TRBV12-5 and TRBJ2-5; possibly TRBD1 for D (5 bases). This CDR3 is 16 amino acids long. Deletions cut 6 bases from V and 1 base from J, with 18 bases between. CDR1 is LGHNT and CDR2 is FRNRAP in the germline V gene. CDR3 amino acids: CASGALTTGFQETQYF. The CDR3 DNA reads TGTGCTAGTGGCGCTCTCACCACAGGTTTCCAAGAGACCCAGTACTTC.

The chain recombines TRBV5-5 with TRBJ2-7, with TRBD2 matching 12 bases. Losses at the gene ends were 4 bases for V and 4 bases for J; bases not matched to a gene: 15. The germline gives CDR1 SGHKS, CDR2 YYEKEE (reference sequence). The CDR3 totals 18 residues. The CDR3 here is CASSLGLAGGPKGYEQYF. The CDR3 DNA sequence: TGTGCCAGCAGCCTCGGTCTAGCGGGAGGGCCGAAGGGGTACGAGCAGTACTTC. Together with reference TRBV5-5 and TRBJ2-7, the CDR3 gives the full variable domain: DAGVTQSPTHLIKTRGQQVTLRCSPISGHKSVSWYQQVLGQGPQFIFQYYEKEERGRGNFPDRFSARQFPNYSSELNVNALLLGDSALYLCASSLGLAGGPKGYEQYFGPGTRLTVT.

To note about this clone: A read error may produce the germline difference seen at one junction end. The CDR3 DNA reads as TGTGCCCGGAGCAGTAGCGGGTGGAGCTATGGCTACACCTTC. This gives the protein CARSSSGWSYGYTF. This rearrangement joins TRBV30 to TRBJ1-2, with no clear D. There are 14 residues in the CDR3. CDR1 GTSNPN and CDR2 SVGIG come from the germline V gene (reference sequence). Variable domain in full (rest from reference TRBV30 and TRBJ1-2): SQTIHQWPATLVQPVGSPLSLECTVEGTSNPNLYWYRQAAGRGLQLLFYSVGIGQISSEVPQNLSASRPQDRQFILSSKKLLLSDSGFYLCARSSSGWSYGYTFGSGTRLTVV.

This chain uses TRBV7-9 with TRBJ2-1; D uncertain. Looked up from germline, CDR1 is SEHNR and CDR2 is FQNEAQ (reference sequence). This CDR3 comprises 18 residues. The V and J ends lost 2 bases and 2 bases respectively, with 19 bases between them. CDR3: CASSLTTLDGYTYNEQFF. For the CDR3, the DNA is TGTGCCAGCAGCTTAACCACCCTCGACGGGTACACCTACAATGAGCAGTTCTTC. Using reference TRBV7-9 and TRBJ2-1 for the parts outside the CDR3, the full variable domain is DTGVSQNPRHKITKRGQNVTFRCDPISEHNRLYWYRQTLGQGPEFLTYFQNEAQLEKSRLLSDRFSAERPKGSFSTLEIQRTEQGDSAMYLCASSLTTLDGYTYNEQFFGPGTRLTVL.

The table lists this clone with a count of one. The chain has TRBV5-1 and TRBJ1-2, with TRBD1 matching 7 bases. Germline CDR1 is SGHRS and CDR2 is YFSETQ. This CDR3 comprises 15 residues. Unmatched junction bases numbered 10, after V lost 0 bases and J lost 8 bases. This CDR3 is CASSLDTGQRLGYTF. DNA for the CDR3: TGCGCCAGCAGCTTGGATACGGGACAGAGGCTAGGCTACACCTTC.